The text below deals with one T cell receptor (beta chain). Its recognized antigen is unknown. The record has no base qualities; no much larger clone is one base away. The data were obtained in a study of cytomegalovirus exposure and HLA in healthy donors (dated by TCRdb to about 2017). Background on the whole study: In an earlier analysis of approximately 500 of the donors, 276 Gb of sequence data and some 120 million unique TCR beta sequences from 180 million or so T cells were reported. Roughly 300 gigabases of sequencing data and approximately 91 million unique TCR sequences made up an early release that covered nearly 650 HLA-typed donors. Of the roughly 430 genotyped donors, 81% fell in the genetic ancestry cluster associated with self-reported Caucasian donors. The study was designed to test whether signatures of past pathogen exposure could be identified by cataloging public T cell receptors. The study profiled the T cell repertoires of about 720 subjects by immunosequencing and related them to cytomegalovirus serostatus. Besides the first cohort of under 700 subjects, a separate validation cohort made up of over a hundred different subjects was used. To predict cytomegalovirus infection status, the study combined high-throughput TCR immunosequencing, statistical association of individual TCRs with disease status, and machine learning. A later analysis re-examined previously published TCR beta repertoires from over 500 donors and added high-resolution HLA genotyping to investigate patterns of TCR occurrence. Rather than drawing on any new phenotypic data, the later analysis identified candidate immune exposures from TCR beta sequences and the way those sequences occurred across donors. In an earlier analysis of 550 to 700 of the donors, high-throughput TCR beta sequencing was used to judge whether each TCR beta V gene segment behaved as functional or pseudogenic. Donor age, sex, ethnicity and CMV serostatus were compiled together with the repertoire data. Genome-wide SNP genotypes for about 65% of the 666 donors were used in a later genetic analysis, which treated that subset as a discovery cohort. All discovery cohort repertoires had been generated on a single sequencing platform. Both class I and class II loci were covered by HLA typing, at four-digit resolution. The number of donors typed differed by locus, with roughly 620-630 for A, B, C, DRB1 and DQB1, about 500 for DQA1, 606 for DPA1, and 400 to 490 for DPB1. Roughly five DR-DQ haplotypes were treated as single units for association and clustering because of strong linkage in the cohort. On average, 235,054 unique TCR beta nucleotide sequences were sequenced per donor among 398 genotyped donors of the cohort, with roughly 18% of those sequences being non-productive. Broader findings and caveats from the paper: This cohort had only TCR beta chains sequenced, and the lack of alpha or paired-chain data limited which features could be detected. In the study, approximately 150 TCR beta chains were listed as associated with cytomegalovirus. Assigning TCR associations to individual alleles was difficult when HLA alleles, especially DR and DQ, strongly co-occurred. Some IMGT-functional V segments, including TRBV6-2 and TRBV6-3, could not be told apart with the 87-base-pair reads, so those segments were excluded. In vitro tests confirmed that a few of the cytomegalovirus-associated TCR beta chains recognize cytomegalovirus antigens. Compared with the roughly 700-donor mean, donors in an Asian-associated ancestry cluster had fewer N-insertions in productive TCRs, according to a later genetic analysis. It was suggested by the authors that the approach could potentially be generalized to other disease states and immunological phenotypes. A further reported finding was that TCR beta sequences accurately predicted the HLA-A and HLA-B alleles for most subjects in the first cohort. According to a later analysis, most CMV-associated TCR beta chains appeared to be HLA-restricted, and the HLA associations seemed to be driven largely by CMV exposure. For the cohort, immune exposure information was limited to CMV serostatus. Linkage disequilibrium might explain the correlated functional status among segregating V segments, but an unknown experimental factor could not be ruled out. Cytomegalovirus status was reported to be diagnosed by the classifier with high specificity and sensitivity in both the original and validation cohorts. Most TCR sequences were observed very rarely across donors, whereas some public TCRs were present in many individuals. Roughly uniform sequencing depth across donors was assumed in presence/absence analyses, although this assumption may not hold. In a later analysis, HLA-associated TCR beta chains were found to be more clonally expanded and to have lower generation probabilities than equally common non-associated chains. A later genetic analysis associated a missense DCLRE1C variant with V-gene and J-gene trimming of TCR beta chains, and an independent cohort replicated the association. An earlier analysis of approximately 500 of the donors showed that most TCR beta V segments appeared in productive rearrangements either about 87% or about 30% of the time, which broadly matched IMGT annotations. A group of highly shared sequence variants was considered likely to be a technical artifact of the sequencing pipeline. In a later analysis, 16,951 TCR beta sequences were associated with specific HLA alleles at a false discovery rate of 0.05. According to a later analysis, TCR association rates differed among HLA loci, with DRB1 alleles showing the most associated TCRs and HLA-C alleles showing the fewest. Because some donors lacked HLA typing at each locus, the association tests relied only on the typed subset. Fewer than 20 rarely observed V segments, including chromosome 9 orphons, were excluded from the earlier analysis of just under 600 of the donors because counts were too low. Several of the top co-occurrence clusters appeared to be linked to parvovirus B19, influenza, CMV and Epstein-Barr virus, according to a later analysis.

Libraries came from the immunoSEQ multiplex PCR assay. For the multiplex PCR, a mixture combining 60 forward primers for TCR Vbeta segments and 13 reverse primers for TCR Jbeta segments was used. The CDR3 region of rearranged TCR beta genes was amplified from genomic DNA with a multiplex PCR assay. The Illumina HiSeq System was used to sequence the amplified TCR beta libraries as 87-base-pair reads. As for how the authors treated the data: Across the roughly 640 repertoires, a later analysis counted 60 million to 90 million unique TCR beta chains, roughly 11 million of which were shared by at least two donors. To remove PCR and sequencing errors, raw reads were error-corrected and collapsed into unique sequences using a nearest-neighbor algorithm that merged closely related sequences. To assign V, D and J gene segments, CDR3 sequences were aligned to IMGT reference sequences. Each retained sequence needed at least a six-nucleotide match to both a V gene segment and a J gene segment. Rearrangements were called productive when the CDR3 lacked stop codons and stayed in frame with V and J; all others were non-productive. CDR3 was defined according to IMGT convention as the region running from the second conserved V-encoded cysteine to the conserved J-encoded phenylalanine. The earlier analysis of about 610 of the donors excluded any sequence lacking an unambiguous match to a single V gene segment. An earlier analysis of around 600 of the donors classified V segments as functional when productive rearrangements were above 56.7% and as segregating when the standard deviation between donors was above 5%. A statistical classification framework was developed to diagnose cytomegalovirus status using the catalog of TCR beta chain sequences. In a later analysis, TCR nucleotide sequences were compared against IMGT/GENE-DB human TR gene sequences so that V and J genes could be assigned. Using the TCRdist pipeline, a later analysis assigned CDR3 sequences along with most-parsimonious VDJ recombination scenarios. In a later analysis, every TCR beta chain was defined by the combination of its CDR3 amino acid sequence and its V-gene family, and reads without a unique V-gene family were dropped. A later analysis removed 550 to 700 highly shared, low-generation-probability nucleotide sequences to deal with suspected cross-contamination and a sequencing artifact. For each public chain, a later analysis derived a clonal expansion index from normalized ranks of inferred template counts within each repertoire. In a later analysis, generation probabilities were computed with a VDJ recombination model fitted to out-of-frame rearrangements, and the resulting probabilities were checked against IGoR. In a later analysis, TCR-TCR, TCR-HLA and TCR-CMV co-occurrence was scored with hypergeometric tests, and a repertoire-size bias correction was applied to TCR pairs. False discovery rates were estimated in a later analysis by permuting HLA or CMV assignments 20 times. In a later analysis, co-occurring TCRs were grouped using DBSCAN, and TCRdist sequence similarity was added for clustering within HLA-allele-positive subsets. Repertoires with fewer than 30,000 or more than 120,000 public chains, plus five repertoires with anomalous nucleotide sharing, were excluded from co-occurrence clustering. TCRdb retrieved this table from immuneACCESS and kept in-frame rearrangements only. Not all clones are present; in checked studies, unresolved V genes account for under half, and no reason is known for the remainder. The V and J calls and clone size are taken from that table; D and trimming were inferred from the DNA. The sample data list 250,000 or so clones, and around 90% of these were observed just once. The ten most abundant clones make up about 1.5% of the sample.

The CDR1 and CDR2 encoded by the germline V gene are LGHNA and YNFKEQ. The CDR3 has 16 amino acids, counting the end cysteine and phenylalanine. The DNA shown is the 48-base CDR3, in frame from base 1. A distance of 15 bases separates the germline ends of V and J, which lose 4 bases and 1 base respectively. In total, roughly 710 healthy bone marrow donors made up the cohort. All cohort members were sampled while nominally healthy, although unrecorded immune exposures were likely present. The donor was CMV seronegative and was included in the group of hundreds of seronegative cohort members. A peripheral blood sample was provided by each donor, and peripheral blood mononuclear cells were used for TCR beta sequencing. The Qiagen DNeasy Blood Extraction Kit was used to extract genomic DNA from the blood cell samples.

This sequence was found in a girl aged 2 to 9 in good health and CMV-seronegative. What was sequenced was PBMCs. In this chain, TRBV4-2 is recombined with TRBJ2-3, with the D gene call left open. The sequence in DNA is TGTGCCAGCAGCCCCGCGGCGTCCCTCGGCACAGATACGCAGTATTTT. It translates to CASSPAASLGTDTQYF.